The T cell receptor beta chain described here comes from a study of response to subunit inactivated influenza vaccine. Study-wide results and caveats: Authors suggested each seasonal influenza vaccination recruits few new T cells.

This clonotype was counted a few times. As yet, its antigen is unknown. Germline loops: CDR1 KGHDR, CDR2 SFDVKD. The CDR3 extends over 17 amino acids. Trimming left V 4 bases short and J 1 base short, with 17 bases between. TCRdb passed the RT-PCR reads through MiXCR, listing each CDR3 protein once. The sample contains approximately 530,000 distinct CDR3 sequences, 10% to 15% of which appear only once. The source was PBMCs from blood, collected about 40 days after vaccination. The rearrangement uses TRBV24-1 and TRBJ2-3; D is possibly TRBD2 (5 bases). This TCR was sampled from a man aged 50 or older who received an inactivated influenza vaccine. The CDR3 here is CATSDSLGNSRTDTQYF. CDR3 DNA: TGTGCCACCAGTGACTCACTCGGGAACTCACGCACAGATACGCAGTATTTT.